The 10 T cell receptor beta chains below were found in one sample sequenced in a study of Graves' ophthalmopathy and Graves' hyperthyroidism. RNA transcripts were the source from which TCR beta CDR3 regions were amplified. The workflow started with a first-round RT-PCR run with HTBI primers and then moved on to a second-round multiplex PCR. TCRdb analysed the multiplex PCR reads with MiXCR anew, one entry per CDR3 protein. The table lists just over 600,000 distinct CDR3 sequences, 22% of them singletons. Material for sequencing was peripheral blood. These receptors all stem from a woman aged 18-29 years with stable Graves' hyperthyroidism. Some clones in this sample may be carry-over from other donors' samples.

There are many counts of this clonotype. CDR3 nucleotides: TGTGCCAGCAGTTTTTTACCGGGACTAGCGGTTATGGATCCCACCGGGGAGCTGTTTTTT. Amino acid sequence: CASSFLPGLAVMDPTGELFF. The chain recombines TRBV12-3 or TRBV12-4 with TRBJ2-2, with TRBD2 identical over 11 bases. The V gene end was trimmed by 3 bases and the J gene end by 4 bases; junction bases not matched to a gene: 16. The CDR3 runs 20 residues.

Concerning this clonotype itself: The junction shows a germline mismatch at one end, possibly a read error. The chain has TRBV6-2 or TRBV6-3 and TRBJ1-5; D is perhaps TRBD1 (5 bases). Germline CDR1 reads MNHEY; CDR2 reads SVGEGT. The CDR3 has 12 amino acids. CDR3 sequence: CAGREGNQPQHF. In nucleotides, the CDR3 is TGTGCCGGCAGGGAGGGGAATCAGCCCCAGCATTTT.

This clonotype was seen ten or more times. V is TRBV10-3 and J is TRBJ2-7; the D gene is possibly TRBD2 (5 bases). V lost 0 bases, J lost 2 bases, and 8 bases lay in between. CDR3 length: 14 amino acids. Germline V gives CDR1 ENHRY, CDR2 SYGVKD. CDR3 region: CAISESAETYEQYF. Here the CDR3 DNA reads TGTGCCATCAGTGAGTCAGCGGAAACCTACGAGCAGTACTTC.

V usage is TRBV29-1 and J usage is TRBJ1-1; perhaps TRBD1 as D (5 bases). Trimming pared 5 bases from V and 5 bases from J, leaving 15 bases between. The CDR3 sequence is 13 residues long. CDR1 SQVTM and CDR2 ANQGSEA come from the germline V gene. In nucleotides, the CDR3 is TGCAGCGTTTCTAAGCAGGGATCGACTGAAGCTTTCTTT. Residues: CSVSKQGSTEAFF. Filled out from reference TRBV29-1 and TRBJ1-1, the complete variable domain reads SAVISQKPSRDICQRGTSLTIQCQVDSQVTMMFWYRQQPGQSLTLIATANQGSEATYESGFVIDKFPISRPNLTFSTLTVSNMSPEDSSIYLCSVSKQGSTEAFFGQGTRLTVV.

This clonotype was seen at least ten times. This chain connects TRBV5-1 to TRBJ1-1; TRBD1 might be the D (5 bases). The V and J ends lost 4 bases and 4 bases respectively, with 14 bases between them. The germline CDR1 and CDR2 sequences are SGHRS and YFSETQ. The CDR3 has 14 amino acids. CDR3: CASSLSEGVTEAFF. CDR3 in DNA: TGCGCCAGCAGCCTGTCCGAAGGGGTCACTGAAGCTTTCTTT.

The chain uses TRBV6-1 and TRBJ2-7; TRBD1 might be the D (6 bases). Trimming removed 3 bases from V and 3 bases from J, with 15 bases in between. This CDR3 is built from 15 residues. Germline CDR1 and CDR2: MNHNS and SASEGT. CDR3: CASSEGLDSYYEQYF. The CDR3 nucleotides are TGTGCCAGCAGTGAGGGCCTGGACAGTTACTACGAGCAGTACTTC.

This clonotype has ten or more counts. The rearrangement uses TRBV20-1 and TRBJ2-5, with 14 positions matching TRBD2. Trimming removed 5 bases from V and 3 bases from J; junction bases left unmatched: 5. The germline V gene encodes CDR1 DFQATT and CDR2 SNEGSKA (reference sequence). This CDR3 is built from 15 residues. This chain's CDR3 is CSADWTSGRKETQYF. CDR3 DNA sequence: TGCAGTGCTGATTGGACTAGCGGGAGGAAAGAGACCCAGTACTTC.

This clonotype showed up many times. The gene calls are TRBV6-1 and TRBJ1-5; unclear D gene. The CDR3 length is 15 residues. Trimming took 1 base from V and 0 from J, leaving 7 bases between them. The germline gives CDR1 MNHNS, CDR2 SASEGT. Written as DNA, the CDR3 is TGTGCCAGCAGTGAAGTCGGGGTTAGCAATCAGCCCCAGCATTTT. Residues: CASSEVGVSNQPQHF.

This clonotype was picked up many times. The V call is TRBV15, the J call TRBJ1-5; the D is unclear. Germline assignment: CDR1 LNHNV and CDR2 YYDKDF (reference sequence). Trimming pared 2 bases from V and 3 bases from J, leaving 17 bases between. This CDR3 is built from 17 residues. The CDR3 DNA is TGTGCCACCAGCAGATACCGAAATCAGTTCTCCAATCAGCCCCAGCATTTT. It yields the protein CATSRYRNQFSNQPQHF.

The table lists this clonotype with many counts. This sequence joins TRBV20-1 and TRBJ2-7; 9 bases match TRBD2. Germline V CDR1 and CDR2: DFQATT, SNEGSKA (reference sequence). Trimming at V came to 0 bases and at J to 3 bases, leaving 6 bases not matched to a gene. This CDR3 comprises 15 residues. The CDR3 nucleotides are TGCAGTGCTAGAGACCCGGGACTAGCCCGCTACGAGCAGTACTTC. It codes for CSARDPGLARYEQYF.